These 2 T cell receptor beta chains were sequenced from one sample in a study of blood T cell repertoires in COVID-19. Sequencing used immunoSEQ multiplex PCR; TCRdb keeps in-frame clones, though not all of them. The sample carries about 220,000 clones, around 80% recorded once. Input material: peripheral blood. These receptor sequences come from a woman aged 70 to 79 with acute or convalescent COVID-19.

The V and J genes are TRBV2 and TRBJ2-5; 8 bases match TRBD2. V shed 6 bases and J 4 bases; nucleotides not matched to a gene: 7. This CDR3 is 14 amino acids long. Germline V gene data show CDR1 as SNHLY and CDR2 as FYNNEI. The CDR3 protein is CASRAGGVGETQYF. CDR3 nucleotide sequence: TGTGCCAGCAGGGCGGGGGGCGTAGGAGAGACCCAGTACTTC.

This clone occurred once. This chain joins TRBV29-1 and TRBJ1-2; D unresolved. This CDR3 spans 14 amino acids. Trimming left V 7 bases short and J 2 bases short, with 17 bases between. Germline CDR1 and CDR2: SQVTM and ANQGSEA. The CDR3 is CSALGVGQNYGYTF. Here the CDR3 DNA reads TGCAGCGCACTGGGAGTTGGGCAGAACTATGGCTACACCTTC.